The source of this TCR beta chain is a study of identifying expanded T cells in peripheral blood. Study-level results: About 1.2 clones differed between technical replicates, versus about 17 and 20 over time.

Regarding this clone: Its matching antigen is unknown.

CDR1 is SEHNR, CDR2 FQNEAQ, per germline (reference sequence). The CDR3 is 12 amino acids. Trimming removed 1 base from V and 2 bases from J, with 2 bases in between. Healthy donors had no documented immune events, such as infections, while sampled. Assay used: immunoSEQ multiplex PCR; TCRdb lists only in-frame clones, some missing. The sample comprises roughly 90,000 clones, about 85% of which are singletons, and roughly 4% rests with the top ten. Sequenced sample: blood. The source is a person between 18 and 75 years old in good health. The chain links TRBV7-9 to TRBJ1-2; D gene ambiguous. The CDR3 DNA reads TGTGCCAGCAGCTTAGACAACTATGGCTACACCTTC. Its protein is CASSLDNYGYTF.